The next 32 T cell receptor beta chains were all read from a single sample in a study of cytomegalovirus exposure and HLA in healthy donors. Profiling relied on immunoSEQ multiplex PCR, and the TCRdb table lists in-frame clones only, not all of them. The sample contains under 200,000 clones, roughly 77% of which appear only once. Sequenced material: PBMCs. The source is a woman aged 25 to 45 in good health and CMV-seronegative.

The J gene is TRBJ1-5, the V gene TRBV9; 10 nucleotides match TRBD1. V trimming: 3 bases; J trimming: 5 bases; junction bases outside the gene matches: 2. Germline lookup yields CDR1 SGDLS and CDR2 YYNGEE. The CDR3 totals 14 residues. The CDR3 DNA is TGTGCCAGCAGCGGCGGACAGGGGGATCAGCCCCAGCATTTT. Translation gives CASSGGQGDQPQHF.

The DNA of the CDR3 is TGTGCCAGCAGCCCCGGTGACAGTATCCTATTCTATGGCTACACCTTC. Protein sequence: CASSPGDSILFYGYTF. V usage is TRBV11-2 and J usage is TRBJ1-2; possibly TRBD1 for D (5 bases). Deletions cut 5 bases from V and 4 bases from J, with 20 bases between. This CDR3 contains 16 residues. The V gene's germline CDR1 is SGHAT and CDR2 FQNNGV.

This chain's CDR3 is CATSRDPQGGPLHF. CDR3 DNA: TGTGCCACCAGCAGAGATCCCCAGGGTGGACCCCTCCACTTT. This chain joins TRBV15 and TRBJ1-6; D is perhaps TRBD1 (5 bases). CDR1 is LNHNV, CDR2 YYDKDF, per germline (reference sequence). Between the trimmed V and J ends, which lost 0 bases and 12 bases, there was a span of 12 bases. This CDR3 is 14 amino acids long.

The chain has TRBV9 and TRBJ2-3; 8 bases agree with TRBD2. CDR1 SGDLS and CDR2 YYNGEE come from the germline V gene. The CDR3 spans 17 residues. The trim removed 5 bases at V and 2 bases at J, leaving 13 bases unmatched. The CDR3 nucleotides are TGTGCCAGCAGTCAAACCCCTAGCGGGCAACCCACAGATACGCAGTATTTT. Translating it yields CASSQTPSGQPTDTQYF. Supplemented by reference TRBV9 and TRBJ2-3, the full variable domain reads DSGVTQTPKHLITATGQRVTLRCSPRSGDLSVYWYQQSLDQGLQFLIQYYNGEERAKGNILERFSAQQFPDLHSELNLSSLELGDSALYFCASSQTPSGQPTDTQYFGPGTRLTVL.

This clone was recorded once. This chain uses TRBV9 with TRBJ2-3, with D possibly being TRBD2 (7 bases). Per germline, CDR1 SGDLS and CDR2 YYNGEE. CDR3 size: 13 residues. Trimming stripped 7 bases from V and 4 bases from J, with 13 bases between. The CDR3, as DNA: TGTGCCAGCGGCAGGGGACTATCAGATACGCAGTATTTT. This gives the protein CASGRGLSDTQYF.

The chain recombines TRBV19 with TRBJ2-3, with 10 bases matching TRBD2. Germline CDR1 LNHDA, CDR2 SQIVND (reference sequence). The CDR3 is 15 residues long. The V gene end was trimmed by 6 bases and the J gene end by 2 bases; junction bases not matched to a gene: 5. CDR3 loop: CASSHTSGDTDTQYF. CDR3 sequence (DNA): TGTGCCAGTAGCCACACTAGCGGGGACACAGATACGCAGTATTTT.

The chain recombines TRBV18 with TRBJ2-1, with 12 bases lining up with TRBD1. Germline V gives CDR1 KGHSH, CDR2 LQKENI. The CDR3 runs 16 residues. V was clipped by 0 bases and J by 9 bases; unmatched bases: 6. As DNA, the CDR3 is TGTGCCAGCTCACCACCGGGACAGGGGGCGAGGGGTGAGCAGTTCTTC. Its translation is CASSPPGQGARGEQFF.

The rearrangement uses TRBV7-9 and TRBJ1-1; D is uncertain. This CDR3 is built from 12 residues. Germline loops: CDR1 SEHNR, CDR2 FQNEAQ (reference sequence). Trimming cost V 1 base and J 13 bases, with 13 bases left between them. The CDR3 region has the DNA TGTGCCAGCAGCTTAGACAGAGGGAGGGATTTCTTT. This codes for CASSLDRGRDFF.

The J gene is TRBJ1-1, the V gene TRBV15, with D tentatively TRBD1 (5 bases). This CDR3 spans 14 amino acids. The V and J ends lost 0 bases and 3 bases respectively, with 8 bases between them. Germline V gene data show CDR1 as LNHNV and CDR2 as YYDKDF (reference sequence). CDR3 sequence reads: CATSRDQGYTEAFF. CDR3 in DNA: TGTGCCACCAGCAGAGATCAGGGTTACACTGAAGCTTTCTTT.

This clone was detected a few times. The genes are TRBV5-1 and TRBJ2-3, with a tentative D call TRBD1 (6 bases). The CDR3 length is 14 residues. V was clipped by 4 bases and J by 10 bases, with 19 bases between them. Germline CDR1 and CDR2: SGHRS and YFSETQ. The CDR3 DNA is TGCGCCAGCAGCCCCGGACAAAACAGGGTCCCGCAGTATTTT. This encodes CASSPGQNRVPQYF.

CDR3 protein: CASSFGTFQETQYF. The CDR3 DNA sequence: TGTGCCAGCAGCTTTGGTACTTTCCAAGAGACCCAGTACTTC. The rearrangement joins TRBV7-7 to TRBJ2-5; D ambiguous. From germline, CDR1 is SSHAT and CDR2 FNYEAQ (reference sequence). Trimming stripped 3 bases from V and 1 base from J, with 9 bases between. The CDR3 loop spans 14 amino acids.

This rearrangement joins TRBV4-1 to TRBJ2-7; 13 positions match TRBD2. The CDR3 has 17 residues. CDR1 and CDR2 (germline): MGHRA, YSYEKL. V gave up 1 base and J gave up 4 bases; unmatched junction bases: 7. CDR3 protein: CASSQGHRTSGSYEQYF. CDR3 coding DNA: TGCGCCAGCAGCCAAGGCCACCGGACTAGCGGGAGTTACGAGCAGTACTTC.

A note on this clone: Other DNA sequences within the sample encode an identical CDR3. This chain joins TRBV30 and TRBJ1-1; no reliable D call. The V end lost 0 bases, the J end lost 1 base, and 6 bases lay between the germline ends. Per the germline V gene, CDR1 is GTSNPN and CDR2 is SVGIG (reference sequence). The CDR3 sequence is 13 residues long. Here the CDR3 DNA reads TGTGCCTGGAGTGTGCAGGCGAACACTGAAGCTTTCTTT. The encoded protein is CAWSVQANTEAFF.

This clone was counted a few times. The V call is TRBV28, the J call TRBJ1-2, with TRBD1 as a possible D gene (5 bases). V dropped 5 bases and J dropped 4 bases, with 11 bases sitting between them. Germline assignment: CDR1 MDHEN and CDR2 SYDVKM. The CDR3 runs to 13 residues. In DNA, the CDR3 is TGTGCCAGCAGTCCGGGGGGTGGCTATGGCTACACCTTC. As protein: CASSPGGGYGYTF.

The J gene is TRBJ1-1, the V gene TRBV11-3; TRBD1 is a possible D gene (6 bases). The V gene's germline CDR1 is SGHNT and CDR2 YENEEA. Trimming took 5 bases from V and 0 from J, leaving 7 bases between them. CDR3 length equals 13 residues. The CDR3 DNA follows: TGTGCCAGCAGCGACAGGATGAACACTGAAGCTTTCTTT. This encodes CASSDRMNTEAFF.

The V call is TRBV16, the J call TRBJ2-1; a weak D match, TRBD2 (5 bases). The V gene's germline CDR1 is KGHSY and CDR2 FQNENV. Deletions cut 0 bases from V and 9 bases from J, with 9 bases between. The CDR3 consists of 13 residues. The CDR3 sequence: CASSQSSSGEQFF. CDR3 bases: TGTGCCAGCAGCCAATCCTCAAGCGGTGAGCAGTTCTTC.

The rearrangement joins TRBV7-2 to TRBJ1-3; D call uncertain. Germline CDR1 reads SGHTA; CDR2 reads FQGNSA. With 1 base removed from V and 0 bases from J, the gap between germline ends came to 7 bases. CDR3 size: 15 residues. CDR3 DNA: TGTGCCAGCAGCTTAGTAGGAGGCTCTGGAAACACCATATATTTT. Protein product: CASSLVGGSGNTIYF.

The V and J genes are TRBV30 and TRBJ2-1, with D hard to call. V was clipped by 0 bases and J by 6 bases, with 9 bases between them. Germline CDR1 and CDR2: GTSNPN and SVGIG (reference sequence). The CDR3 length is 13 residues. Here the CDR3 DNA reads TGTGCCTGGAGTGTATTGCGGCTCAATGAGCAGTTCTTC. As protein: CAWSVLRLNEQFF.

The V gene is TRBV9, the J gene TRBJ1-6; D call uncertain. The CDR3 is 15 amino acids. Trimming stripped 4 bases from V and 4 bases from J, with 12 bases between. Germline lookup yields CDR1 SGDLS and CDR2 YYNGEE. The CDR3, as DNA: TGTGCCAGCAGCTCTACCGGGGTTTATAATTCACCCCTCCACTTT. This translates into CASSSTGVYNSPLHF.

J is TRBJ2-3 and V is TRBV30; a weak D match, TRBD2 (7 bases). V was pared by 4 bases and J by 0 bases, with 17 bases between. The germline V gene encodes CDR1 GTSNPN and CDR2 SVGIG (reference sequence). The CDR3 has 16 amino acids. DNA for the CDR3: TGTGCCTGGACCAAACAGGGAGGGGTGAGCACAGATACGCAGTATTTT. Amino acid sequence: CAWTKQGGVSTDTQYF.

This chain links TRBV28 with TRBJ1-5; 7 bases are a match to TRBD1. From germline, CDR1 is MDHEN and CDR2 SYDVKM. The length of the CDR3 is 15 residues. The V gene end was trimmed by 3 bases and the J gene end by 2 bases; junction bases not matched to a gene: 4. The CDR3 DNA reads TGTGCCAGCAGTTTTCTCAGGGGGGGCAATCAGCCCCAGCATTTT. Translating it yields CASSFLRGGNQPQHF.

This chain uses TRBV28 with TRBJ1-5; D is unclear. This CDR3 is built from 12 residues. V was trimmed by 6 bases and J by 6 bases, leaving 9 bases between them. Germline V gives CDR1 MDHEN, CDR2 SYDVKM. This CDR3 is CASSGGSQPQHF. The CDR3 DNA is TGTGCCAGCAGCGGAGGAAGTCAGCCCCAGCATTTT.

CDR3 nucleotide sequence: TGTGCCAGCAGCGGCCCCGACAGGCCGCAAGCTAACTATGGCTACACCTTC. Protein product: CASSGPDRPQANYGYTF. V and J are TRBV7-2 and TRBJ1-2; possibly TRBD1 for D (6 bases). CDR1 is SGHTA, CDR2 FQGNSA, per germline. V dropped 5 bases and J dropped 0 bases, with 19 bases sitting between them. The CDR3 length is 17 residues.

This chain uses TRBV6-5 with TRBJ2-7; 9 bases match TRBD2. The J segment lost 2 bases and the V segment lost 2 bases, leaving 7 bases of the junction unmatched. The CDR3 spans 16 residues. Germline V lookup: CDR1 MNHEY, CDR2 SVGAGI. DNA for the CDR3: TGTGCCAGCAGTTACAAGCGGGAGGCAACAACCTACGAGCAGTACTTC. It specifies CASSYKREATTYEQYF.

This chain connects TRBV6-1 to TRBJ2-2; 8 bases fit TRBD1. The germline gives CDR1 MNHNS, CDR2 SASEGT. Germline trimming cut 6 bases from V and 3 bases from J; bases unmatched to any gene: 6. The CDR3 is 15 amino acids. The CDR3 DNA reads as TGTGCCAGCAGCATCAGGGGGCCGTACACCGGGGAGCTGTTTTTT. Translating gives CASSIRGPYTGELFF.

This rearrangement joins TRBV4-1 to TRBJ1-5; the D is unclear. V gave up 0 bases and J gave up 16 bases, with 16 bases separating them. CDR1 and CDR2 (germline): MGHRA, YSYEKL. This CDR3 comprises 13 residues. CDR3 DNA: TGCGCCAGCAGCCAAGAAGAGCTCTCCCCGAAACATTTT. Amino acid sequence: CASSQEELSPKHF.

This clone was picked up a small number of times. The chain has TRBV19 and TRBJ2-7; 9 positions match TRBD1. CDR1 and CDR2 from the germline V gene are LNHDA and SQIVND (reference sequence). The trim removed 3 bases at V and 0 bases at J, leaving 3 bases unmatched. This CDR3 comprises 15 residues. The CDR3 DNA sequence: TGTGCCAGTAGTATCCGGACAGGGGCCTCCTACGAGCAGTACTTC. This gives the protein CASSIRTGASYEQYF.

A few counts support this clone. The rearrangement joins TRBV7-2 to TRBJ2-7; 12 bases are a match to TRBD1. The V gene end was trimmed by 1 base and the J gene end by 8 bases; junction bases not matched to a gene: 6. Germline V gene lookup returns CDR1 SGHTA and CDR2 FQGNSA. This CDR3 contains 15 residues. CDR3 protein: CASSLGRDRGLQQYF. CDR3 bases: TGTGCCAGCAGCTTAGGTCGGGACAGGGGGCTCCAGCAGTACTTC.

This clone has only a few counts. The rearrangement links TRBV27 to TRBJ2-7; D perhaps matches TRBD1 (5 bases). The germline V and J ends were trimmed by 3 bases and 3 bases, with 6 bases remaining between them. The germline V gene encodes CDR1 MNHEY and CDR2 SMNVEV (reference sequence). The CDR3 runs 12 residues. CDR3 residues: CASSFQGYEQYF. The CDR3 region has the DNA TGTGCCAGCAGTTTCCAGGGCTACGAGCAGTACTTC.

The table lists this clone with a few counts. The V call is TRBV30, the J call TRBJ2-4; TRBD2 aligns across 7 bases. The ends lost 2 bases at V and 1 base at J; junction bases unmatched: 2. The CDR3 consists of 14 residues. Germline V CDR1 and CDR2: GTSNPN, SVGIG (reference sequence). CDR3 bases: TGTGCCTGGAGTCTAGCGGTTGCCAAAAACATTCAGTACTTC. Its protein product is CAWSLAVAKNIQYF. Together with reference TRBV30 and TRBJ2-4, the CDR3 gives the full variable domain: SQTIHQWPATLVQPVGSPLSLECTVEGTSNPNLYWYRQAAGRGLQLLFYSVGIGQISSEVPQNLSASRPQDRQFILSSKKLLLSDSGFYLCAWSLAVAKNIQYFGAGTRLSVL.

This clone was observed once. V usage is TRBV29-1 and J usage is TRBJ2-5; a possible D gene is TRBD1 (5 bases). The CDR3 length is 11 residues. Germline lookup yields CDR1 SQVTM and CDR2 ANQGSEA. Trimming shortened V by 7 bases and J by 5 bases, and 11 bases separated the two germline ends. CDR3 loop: CSGSRGETQYF. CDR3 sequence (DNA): TGCAGCGGGTCTAGGGGCGAGACCCAGTACTTC.

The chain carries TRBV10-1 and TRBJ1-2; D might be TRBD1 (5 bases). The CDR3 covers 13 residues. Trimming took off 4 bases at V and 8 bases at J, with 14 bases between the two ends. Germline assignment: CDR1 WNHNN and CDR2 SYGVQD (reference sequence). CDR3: CASSVRTGGGYTF. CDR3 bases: TGCGCCAGCAGTGTACGTACAGGTGGCGGCTACACCTTC.